These 32 T cell receptor beta chains originate from one sample sequenced in a study of identical twins. TCRdb reprocessed the 5' RACE reads with MiXCR, giving one entry per CDR3 protein. The sample consists of 700,000 or so distinct CDR3 sequences, approximately 9% of them appearing once. The same sample was also studied in work on yellow fever vaccine responses in identical twins.

Specimen: PBMCs. The source is a woman aged 18-29 years in good health.

The rearrangement uses TRBV10-3 and TRBJ2-1; perhaps TRBD2 as D (7 bases). CDR1 is ENHRY, CDR2 SYGVKD, per germline. CDR3 length: 15 amino acids. V shed 4 bases and J shed 7 bases, with 17 bases lying between them. The CDR3 coding sequence is TGTGCCATCAGTGGGCCGGGGGGCTACCAAAATGAGCAGTTCTTC. It specifies CAISGPGGYQNEQFF.

This clonotype was observed a few times. The chain uses TRBV7-9 and TRBJ1-5; D is unresolved. Trimming pared 4 bases from V and 2 bases from J, leaving 12 bases between. Germline V gene data show CDR1 as SEHNR and CDR2 as FQNEAQ (reference sequence). The CDR3 is 15 amino acids. The CDR3 DNA reads as TGTGCCAGCAGCTCTACAGAGAAAGGCAATCAGCCCCAGCATTTT. Translated: CASSSTEKGNQPQHF.

This chain links TRBV27 with TRBJ2-3; D remains ambiguous. The CDR3 extends over 16 amino acids. Germline V gene sequence: CDR1 MNHEY, CDR2 SMNVEV (reference sequence). Trimming removed 7 bases at V and 6 bases at J, with 23 bases between. CDR3 in amino acids: CASNERPYKKVDTQYF. The CDR3 coding sequence is TGTGCCAGCAATGAGCGCCCATACAAAAAGGTGGATACGCAGTATTTT.

This clonotype has a count of ten or more. The chain links TRBV12-3 or TRBV12-4 to TRBJ2-1, with 8 nucleotides matching TRBD2. With V trimmed by 7 bases and J by 4 bases, 9 bases remained unmatched. CDR3 length: 15 amino acids. The CDR3 sequence: CASKSVSGGYNEQFF. The DNA for the CDR3 is TGTGCCAGCAAGTCTGTATCGGGAGGGTACAATGAGCAGTTCTTC.

This clonotype was seen only a few times. The CDR3 nucleotides are TGTGCCAGCAGTTACTCAGCGGGAGCCTCAGGGAATGAGCAGTTCTTC. Translation gives CASSYSAGASGNEQFF. V is TRBV6-5 and J is TRBJ2-1; TRBD2 matches 8 bases. The CDR3 length is 16 residues. Germline V gene data show CDR1 as MNHEY and CDR2 as SVGAGI. V gave up 0 bases and J gave up 7 bases; unmatched junction bases: 8.

The rearrangement uses TRBV20-1 and TRBJ2-5; 7 bases map to TRBD2. V lost 0 bases and J lost 5; bases outside the gene matches: 15. The CDR3 has 17 residues. Germline V gene data show CDR1 as DFQATT and CDR2 as SNEGSKA (reference sequence). CDR3 bases: TGCAGTGCTAGAGATCGGGCTAGCGGACCCTGGCTGGAGACCCAGTACTTC. The encoded protein is CSARDRASGPWLETQYF.

This clonotype was detected only a few times. CDR3 sequence (DNA): TGTGCCAGCAGATGGGGGACTAGCGGGGGACATACGCAGTATTTT. Translation gives CASRWGTSGGHTQYF. The genes are TRBV6-1 and TRBJ2-3; 14 nucleotides match TRBD2. CDR1 and CDR2 (germline): MNHNS, SASEGT. The CDR3 is 15 residues long. V was clipped by 6 bases and J by 7 bases; unmatched bases: 6.

This chain uses TRBV28 with TRBJ2-5; TRBD1 agrees at 7 bases. CDR3 size: 15 residues. Germline assignment: CDR1 MDHEN and CDR2 SYDVKM. V was clipped by 6 bases and J by 4 bases; unmatched bases: 11. The CDR3 sequence: CASSSTSTGTETQYF. CDR3 DNA: TGTGCCAGCAGCTCTACCTCGACAGGGACAGAGACCCAGTACTTC.

This clonotype was observed a few times. The V gene is TRBV5-1, the J gene TRBJ2-1; 10 nucleotides agree with TRBD2. V shed 5 bases, J shed 5 bases, and the junction held 4 bases outside the gene matches. CDR1 and CDR2 from the germline V gene are SGHRS and YFSETQ. The CDR3 loop spans 14 amino acids. The CDR3 bases are TGCGCCAGCAGTGGACTAGCGGCAAACAATGAGCAGTTCTTC. As protein: CASSGLAANNEQFF. The whole variable domain, filled in from reference TRBV5-1 and TRBJ2-1, reads KAGVTQTPRYLIKTRGQQVTLSCSPISGHRSVSWYQQTPGQGLQFLFEYFSETQRNKGNFPGRFSGRQFSNSRSEMNVSTLELGDSALYLCASSGLAANNEQFFGPGTRLTVL.

This clonotype was counted at least ten times. The chain is built from TRBV2 and TRBJ2-1; tentative D call: TRBD1 (7 bases). V was cut by 8 bases and J by 4 bases, with 18 bases left in between. The CDR3 has 15 residues. Germline-derived CDR1 and CDR2 are SNHLY and FYNNEI. CDR3 DNA sequence: TGTGCCAGCCAGTTTGCGGGACAGCTATACAATGAGCAGTTCTTC. Protein product: CASQFAGQLYNEQFF.

The chain joins TRBV6-2 or TRBV6-3 to TRBJ2-7, with 11 bases lining up with TRBD2. V lost 6 bases and J lost 3; bases outside the gene matches: 1. The CDR3 is 13 residues long. Per germline, CDR1 MNHEY and CDR2 SVGEGT. CDR3 protein: CASRLAGVYEQYF. DNA of the CDR3: TGTGCCAGCAGACTAGCGGGGGTCTACGAGCAGTACTTC.

This clonotype was detected many times. The gene calls are TRBV6-6 and TRBJ1-4, with D unclear. Germline loops: CDR1 MNHNY, CDR2 SVGAGI (reference sequence). The ends were cut back, 6 bases at V and 5 bases at J, with 10 bases in the middle. The CDR3 spans 13 residues. This CDR3 is CASSLELNEKLFF. The DNA of the CDR3 is TGTGCCAGCAGCCTCGAATTGAATGAAAAACTGTTTTTT.

This clonotype was detected only a few times. This chain joins TRBV7-6 and TRBJ2-7; perhaps TRBD1 as D (6 bases). V lost 4 bases, J lost 1 base, and 11 bases lay in between. The CDR3 is 14 residues long. The germline V gene encodes CDR1 SGHVS and CDR2 FNYEAQ. CDR3 sequence: CASSSSDSSYEQYF. CDR3 bases: TGTGCCAGCAGCTCCTCGGACAGTTCCTACGAGCAGTACTTC. The whole variable domain, remainder taken from reference TRBV7-6 and TRBJ2-7, is GAGVSQSPRYKVTKRGQDVALRCDPISGHVSLYWYRQALGQGPEFLTYFNYEAQQDKSGLPNDRFSAERPEGSISTLTIQRTEQRDSAMYRCASSSSDSSYEQYFGPGTRLTVT.

This clonotype appeared a few times. The chain couples TRBV7-9 to TRBJ2-1; TRBD2 matches 7 bases. Germline trimming cut 5 bases from V and 5 bases from J; bases unmatched to any gene: 9. The CDR3 is 15 residues long. Per germline, CDR1 SEHNR and CDR2 FQNEAQ (reference sequence). CDR3 nucleotide sequence: TGTGCCAGCAGCCCCAGCGGGGACTGGGACAATGAGCAGTTCTTC. This sequence encodes CASSPSGDWDNEQFF.

For this clonotype: One end of the junction fails to match germline, which may point to a read error. The chain recombines TRBV5-6 with TRBJ2-5; D is possibly TRBD1 or TRBD2 (6 bases each). Germline V gene data show CDR1 as SGHDT and CDR2 as YYEEEE. The CDR3 is 12 amino acids. CDR3 sequence: CASSLVTGALIF. The DNA of the CDR3 is TGTGCCAGCAGCTTGGTTACGGGGGCCCTGATCTTC.

The genes are TRBV11-3 and TRBJ2-1; weak D call: TRBD1 (6 bases). Per germline, CDR1 SGHNT and CDR2 YENEEA. The V end lost 9 bases, the J end lost 5 bases, and 17 bases lay between the germline ends. The CDR3 sequence is 14 residues long. The CDR3 region has the DNA TGTGCCAGACCCGGCAGGGGAATTCACAATGAGCAGTTCTTC. This sequence encodes CARPGRGIHNEQFF.

There are a few counts of this clonotype. The V call is TRBV27, the J call TRBJ2-3; D gene uncertain. Trimming left V 5 bases short and J 0 bases short, with 6 bases between. The CDR3 contains 13 residues. Germline CDR1 and CDR2: MNHEY and SMNVEV (reference sequence). The CDR3 sequence: CASSPFSTDTQYF. The CDR3, as DNA: TGTGCCAGCAGTCCGTTTAGCACAGATACGCAGTATTTT.

Here the CDR3 reads CASSDGGPYEQYF. CDR3 DNA sequence: TGTGCCAGCAGTGACGGCGGACCTTACGAGCAGTACTTC. The gene calls are TRBV6-2 or TRBV6-3 and TRBJ2-7; D gene uncertain. The germline CDR1 and CDR2 sequences are MNHEY and SVGEGT. With 5 bases removed from V and 4 bases from J, the gap between germline ends came to 12 bases. The CDR3 loop spans 13 amino acids.

The V and J genes are TRBV9 and TRBJ2-1, with unresolved D. Germline assignment: CDR1 SGDLS and CDR2 YYNGEE. Trimming took 0 bases from V and 3 from J, leaving 13 bases between them. The CDR3 contains 16 residues. The CDR3 spells CASSVDSAAYYNEQFF. CDR3 DNA: TGTGCCAGCAGCGTAGACAGTGCGGCCTACTACAATGAGCAGTTCTTC.

The chain couples TRBV27 to TRBJ2-7, with no clear D. This CDR3 comprises 13 residues. Germline loops: CDR1 MNHEY, CDR2 SMNVEV (reference sequence). Between the trimmed V and J ends, which lost 6 bases and 4 bases, there was a span of 13 bases. Here the CDR3 DNA reads TGTGCCAGCAGACCCCCCACAGCGTACGAGCAGTACTTC. Encoded protein: CASRPPTAYEQYF.

This clonotype has only a few counts. V gene TRBV12-3 or TRBV12-4 combines with J gene TRBJ2-1; 8 nucleotides line up with TRBD1. CDR3 length: 14 residues. Trimming at V came to 2 bases and at J to 9 bases, leaving 6 bases not matched to a gene. The DNA for the CDR3 is TGTGCCAGCAGTTTAAGTGCAGGGGGCAGTGAGCAGTTCTTC. Translating it yields CASSLSAGGSEQFF.

The sample holds a few counts of this clonotype. The chain employs TRBV10-2 and TRBJ2-7, with 9 bases fitting TRBD2. After removal of 4 bases from V and 6 bases from J, the junction contained 4 bases not matched to a gene. The CDR3 spans 13 residues. Germline values: CDR1 WSHSY, CDR2 SAAADI. CDR3 sequence (DNA): TGCGCCAGCAGTGCGGCGGGGGGGCCCGAGCAGTACTTC. Translated, it gives CASSAAGGPEQYF.

This rearrangement joins TRBV4-3 to TRBJ2-3; D perhaps matches TRBD2 (5 bases). This CDR3 has 18 amino acids. The germline V gene has CDR1 LGHNA and CDR2 YSLEER. Trimming left V 0 bases short and J 4 bases short, with 20 bases between. The CDR3: CASSQEYPETSFADTQYF. The CDR3 DNA is TGCGCCAGCAGCCAAGAATATCCCGAAACTAGTTTCGCAGATACGCAGTATTTT.

This clonotype showed up just a few times. The V and J genes are TRBV28 and TRBJ2-5; 10 bases are a match to TRBD1. Germline V gene lookup returns CDR1 MDHEN and CDR2 SYDVKM. This CDR3 contains 13 residues. The junction had 3 bases not matched to a gene; V was cut back by 6 bases and J by 5 bases. As DNA, the CDR3 is TGTGCCAGCAGAGGGACAGGGGTTGAGACCCAGTACTTC. Translation: CASRGTGVETQYF. Full variable domain (outside the CDR3, taken from reference TRBV28 and TRBJ2-5): DVKVTQSSRYLVKRTGEKVFLECVQDMDHENMFWYRQDPGLGLRLIYFSYDVKMKEKGDIPEGYSVSREKKERFSLILESASTNQTSMYLCASRGTGVETQYFGPGTRLLVL.

This clonotype showed up many times. DNA of the CDR3: TGCGCCAGCAGCTTGGAAGCCTTCACTGAAGCTTTCTTT. Protein: CASSLEAFTEAFF. This chain uses TRBV5-1 with TRBJ1-1; D is uncertain. This CDR3 spans 13 amino acids. Germline V gene data show CDR1 as SGHRS and CDR2 as YFSETQ. Trimming took 0 bases from V and 4 from J, leaving 7 bases between them. The full variable domain, its missing parts supplied by reference TRBV5-1 and TRBJ1-1, is KAGVTQTPRYLIKTRGQQVTLSCSPISGHRSVSWYQQTPGQGLQFLFEYFSETQRNKGNFPGRFSGRQFSNSRSEMNVSTLELGDSALYLCASSLEAFTEAFFGQGTRLTVV.

The chain has TRBV20-1 and TRBJ2-7; 7 nucleotides line up with TRBD1. This CDR3 has 13 residues. CDR1 is DFQATT, CDR2 SNEGSKA, per germline (reference sequence). The junction had 4 bases not matched to a gene; V was cut back by 3 bases and J by 2 bases. CDR3 sequence (DNA): TGCAGTGCTAGGACAGGGACAACCTACGAGCAGTACTTC. Amino acid sequence: CSARTGTTYEQYF.

This rearrangement joins TRBV7-8 to TRBJ2-7; D is unclear. V lost 3 bases and J 0 bases, leaving 12 bases between the germline ends. This CDR3 has 15 residues. Germline CDR1 SGHVS, CDR2 FQNEAQ. CDR3 in DNA: TGTGCCAGCAGCTTCAATATGAAGAGCTCCTACGAGCAGTACTTC. This gives the protein CASSFNMKSSYEQYF.

Written as DNA, the CDR3 is TGTGCCAGTTCAACAACGGGGATTGAGACCCAGTACTTC. Translated, it gives CASSTTGIETQYF. The J gene is TRBJ2-5, the V gene TRBV19; the D gene is possibly TRBD2 (5 bases). Trimming removed 8 bases at V and 5 bases at J, with 15 bases between. The CDR3 extends over 13 amino acids. The V gene's germline CDR1 is LNHDA and CDR2 SQIVND (reference sequence).

V gene TRBV6-1 combines with J gene TRBJ1-4; 10 bases align to TRBD1. The CDR3 runs to 14 residues. Looked up from germline, CDR1 is MNHNS and CDR2 is SASEGT. V trimming: 6 bases; J trimming: 8 bases; junction bases outside the gene matches: 6. CDR3 residues: CASRWTGGGEKLFF. The CDR3 region has the DNA TGTGCCAGCAGATGGACAGGGGGAGGCGAAAAACTGTTTTTT.

V and J are TRBV4-2 and TRBJ2-3; D gene ambiguous. The CDR3 has 13 residues. The germline V and J ends were trimmed by 0 bases and 1 base, with 2 bases remaining between them. In germline, CDR1 is LGHNA, CDR2 YNFKEQ. Here the CDR3 DNA reads TGTGCCAGCAGCCAAGAACGCACAGATACGCAGTATTTT. The encoded protein is CASSQERTDTQYF.

DNA for the CDR3: TGTGCCGTCCTAGCGGGAGGGCCAACAGATACGCAGTATTTT. Protein: CAVLAGGPTDTQYF. The V and J genes are TRBV10-3 and TRBJ2-3; 12 positions match TRBD2. After removal of 11 bases from V and 3 bases from J, the junction contained 6 bases not matched to a gene. This CDR3 is built from 14 residues. Germline V gene lookup returns CDR1 ENHRY and CDR2 SYGVKD.

This chain uses TRBV24-1 with TRBJ2-5; D unresolved. CDR1 and CDR2 (germline): KGHDR, SFDVKD. The CDR3 extends over 15 amino acids. Trimming took off 3 bases at V and 1 base at J, with 11 bases between the two ends. The CDR3 DNA reads TGTGCCACCAGTGATGTTGGGAAGACCCAAGAGACCCAGTACTTC. This sequence encodes CATSDVGKTQETQYF.